Below, 13 T cell receptor beta chains from the same sample are listed, as sequenced in a study of identical twins. TCRdb used MiXCR to reprocess the 5' RACE reads, holding one entry per CDR3 protein. The repertoire includes 430,000 or so distinct CDR3 sequences, more than 20% of them detected once, and 2.5% to 3.5% sits in the top ten. This same sample was also taken into another study, of T cells expressing NK-cell markers.

The sequencing sample was made of CD4+ T cells sorted from blood. These TCRs come from a woman younger than 30 in good health.

The rearrangement links TRBV7-2 to TRBJ2-2; D remains ambiguous. CDR1 is SGHTA and CDR2 is FQGNSA in the germline V gene. CDR3 size: 15 residues. Trimming took 1 base from V and 1 from J, leaving 7 bases between them. CDR3 nucleotides: TGTGCCAGCAGCTTAGTTGCTTGGAACACCGGGGAGCTGTTTTTT. This translates into CASSLVAWNTGELFF. Full variable domain (remainder filled in from reference TRBV7-2 and TRBJ2-2): GAGVSQSPSNKVTEKGKDVELRCDPISGHTALYWYRQSLGQGLEFLIYFQGNSAPDKSGLPSDRFSAERTGGSVSTLTIQRTQQEDSAVYLCASSLVAWNTGELFFGEGSRLTVL.

The gene calls are TRBV9 and TRBJ2-7, with D maybe TRBD2 (7 bases). Per germline, CDR1 SGDLS and CDR2 YYNGEE. V gave up 0 bases and J gave up 5 bases, with 18 bases separating them. The CDR3 has 16 amino acids. This CDR3 reads CASSVGVGGLNDEQYF. The CDR3, as DNA: TGTGCCAGCAGCGTAGGGGTGGGGGGGCTTAACGACGAGCAGTACTTC. The full variable domain, completed using reference TRBV9 and TRBJ2-7, is DSGVTQTPKHLITATGQRVTLRCSPRSGDLSVYWYQQSLDQGLQFLIQYYNGEERAKGNILERFSAQQFPDLHSELNLSSLELGDSALYFCASSVGVGGLNDEQYFGPGTRLTVT.

The CDR3 is CASSQGIVETQYF. The DNA of the CDR3 is TGTGCCAGCAGCCAGGGTATCGTGGAGACCCAGTACTTC. This sequence joins TRBV12-3 or TRBV12-4 and TRBJ2-5, with D possibly matching TRBD1 (5 bases). This CDR3 contains 13 residues. With 6 bases removed from V and 5 bases from J, the gap between germline ends came to 13 bases.

This chain joins TRBV5-6 and TRBJ1-5, with D perhaps TRBD1 (6 bases). The CDR3 covers 15 residues. V gave up 2 bases and J gave up 6 bases, with 15 bases separating them. Germline CDR1 is SGHDT and CDR2 is YYEEEE. The CDR3 is CASSLYDRGGQPQHF. DNA for the CDR3: TGTGCCAGCAGCTTATACGACAGAGGGGGTCAGCCCCAGCATTTT. Combining the CDR3 with reference TRBV5-6 and TRBJ1-5 gives the whole variable domain DAGVTQSPTHLIKTRGQQVTLRCSPKSGHDTVSWYQQALGQGPQFIFQYYEEEERQRGNFPDRFSGHQFPNYSSELNVNALLLGDSALYLCASSLYDRGGQPQHFGDGTRLSIL.

This clonotype was picked up a small number of times. The genes are TRBV2 and TRBJ2-1, with D tentatively TRBD1 or TRBD2 (5 bases each). The V end lost 6 bases, the J end lost 1 base, and 22 bases lay between the germline ends. The CDR3 has 18 residues. Germline values: CDR1 SNHLY, CDR2 FYNNEI. The CDR3 sequence: CASRPGGWTGLSYNEQFF. The CDR3 DNA is TGTGCCAGCAGGCCTGGGGGTTGGACCGGCCTTTCCTACAATGAGCAGTTCTTC.

This clonotype was detected a few times. The genes are TRBV12-3 or TRBV12-4 and TRBJ2-1; D is unresolved. The CDR3 runs to 14 residues. V gave up 3 bases and J gave up 2 bases, with 8 bases separating them. In DNA, the CDR3 is TGTGCCAGCAGTTTCGGGCGGACCTACAATGAGCAGTTCTTC. Amino acids: CASSFGRTYNEQFF.

The chain has TRBV7-2 and TRBJ1-2; D is undetermined. CDR1 and CDR2 (germline): SGHTA, FQGNSA. The V and J ends lost 2 bases and 10 bases respectively, with 14 bases between them. The CDR3 runs 13 residues. The DNA for the CDR3 is TGTGCCAGCAGCTTAAATCCTGAGTTAACCTACACCTTC. Encoded protein: CASSLNPELTYTF.

This clonotype was detected a few times. This sequence joins TRBV20-1 and TRBJ2-7, with D possibly matching TRBD2 (5 bases). Germline CDR1 and CDR2: DFQATT and SNEGSKA (reference sequence). This CDR3 is 14 amino acids long. V lost 1 base to trimming and J lost 4 bases, with 14 bases between them. CDR3 DNA sequence: TGCAGTGCTAGAGCGCGACGGGAAAGTTACGAGCAGTACTTC. It translates to CSARARRESYEQYF.

This clonotype was counted only a few times. The chain is built from TRBV11-2 and TRBJ2-2; D unresolved. Trimming removed 4 bases from V and 6 bases from J, with 15 bases in between. CDR3 length equals 15 residues. Germline CDR1 reads SGHAT; CDR2 reads FQNNGV. CDR3 residues: CASSSISRLAGELFF. The DNA for the CDR3 is TGTGCCAGCAGCTCAATCTCCCGGCTAGCCGGGGAGCTGTTTTTT. Variable domain in full (rest from reference TRBV11-2 and TRBJ2-2): EAGVAQSPRYKIIEKRQSVAFWCNPISGHATLYWYQQILGQGPKLLIQFQNNGVVDDSQLPKDRFSAERLKGVDSTLKIQPAKLEDSAVYLCASSSISRLAGELFFGEGSRLTVL.

This clonotype turned up a few times. The V gene is TRBV20-1, the J gene TRBJ2-3; D perhaps matches TRBD2 (6 bases). The CDR3 loop spans 16 amino acids. The V gene's germline CDR1 is DFQATT and CDR2 SNEGSKA (reference sequence). Between the trimmed V and J ends, which lost 2 bases and 2 bases, there was a span of 17 bases. The DNA for the CDR3 is TGCAGTGCTAGACCCCGGGAGAGCGTAGCCACAGATACGCAGTATTTT. Translated: CSARPRESVATDTQYF.

The sample holds a few counts of this clonotype. V gene TRBV6-2 or TRBV6-3 combines with J gene TRBJ2-2; possibly TRBD1 for D (6 bases). CDR1 and CDR2 from the germline V gene are MNHEY and SVGEGT. Trimming took 0 bases from V and 7 from J, leaving 15 bases between them. The CDR3 loop spans 16 amino acids. CDR3 region: CASSYSPTGLSGELFF. The CDR3 region has the DNA TGTGCCAGCAGTTACTCTCCTACAGGGTTGAGCGGGGAGCTGTTTTTT.

As regards this clonotype: Compared with germline, one end of the junction differs, possibly owing to a read error. The rearrangement uses TRBV20-1 and TRBJ1-6; no clear D gene. Germline V gene lookup returns CDR1 DFQATT and CDR2 SNEGSKA (reference sequence). The CDR3 consists of 12 residues. The CDR3 loop reads CSARENQSPLHF. The CDR3, as DNA: TGCAGTGCCAGAGAGAATCAATCACCCCTCCACTTT.

The chain joins TRBV6-2 or TRBV6-3 to TRBJ2-3; 7 bases are shared with TRBD1. The J segment lost 1 base and the V segment lost 3 bases, leaving 10 bases of the junction unmatched. The CDR3 totals 17 residues. Germline V lookup: CDR1 MNHEY, CDR2 SVGEGT. The DNA of the CDR3 is TGTGCCAGCAGTTATGCGGGCGACAGGGCCCGCACAGATACGCAGTATTTT. It yields the protein CASSYAGDRARTDTQYF.